This T cell receptor (beta chain) was found in a study of T cell repertoires in cytomegalovirus infection. Looking at the study overall: Based on public TCR beta signatures, there were indications of CMV infection and of a matching HLA type. General study results and limits: CMV-specific HLA-C-restricted TCR beta clonotypes dominated the ex vivo response.

Only a few counts were recorded for this clonotype. The antigen is unknown. The CDR3 is made up of 14 amino acids. Germline V gene sequence: CDR1 MNHNS, CDR2 SASEGT. The V gene lost 6 bases and the J gene lost 0 bases, with 9 bases spanning the gap. MiXCR, applied by TCRdb to the reads, yields one record per CDR3 protein. The repertoire has 900,000 to 950,000 distinct CDR3 sequences, roughly a third of them found once; the top ten carry around 15%. The clonotype was recovered from a human donor in good health (CMV status not recorded). Some clones in this sample may be carry-over from other donors' samples. This material consisted of cultured CD8+ T cells from PBMCs, taken from culture after CMV antigen stimulation. The chain employs TRBV6-1 and TRBJ2-4; D is undetermined. This chain's CDR3 is CASRDELAKNIQYF. CDR3 nucleotide sequence: TGTGCCAGCAGAGATGAGTTAGCCAAAAACATTCAGTACTTC.